A single sample gave rise to the 9 T cell receptor beta chains below, sequenced in a study of blood T cell repertoires in COVID-19. The repertoire was sequenced with immunoSEQ multiplex PCR; TCRdb's copy has only in-frame clones and lacks some. The sample shows almost 200,000 clones, 70% to 90% of them seen only once. The specimen was peripheral blood. These receptors were taken from a man in his 60s with COVID-19, enrolled during active disease.

This sequence joins TRBV9 and TRBJ2-7, with a weak D call TRBD1 (6 bases). The V end was cut by 2 bases, the J end by 4 bases, with 16 bases between. CDR3 length equals 15 residues. Per the germline V gene, CDR1 is SGDLS and CDR2 is YYNGEE. CDR3 DNA sequence: TGTGCCAGCAGCGTGGACCCCGGACAGACATACGAGCAGTACTTC. Translation gives CASSVDPGQTYEQYF.

The chain carries TRBV5-1 and TRBJ1-3, with a possible D match to TRBD1 (6 bases). CDR1 SGHRS and CDR2 YFSETQ come from the germline V gene. V lost 4 bases, J lost 2 bases, and 10 bases lay in between. The CDR3 totals 14 residues. The CDR3 coding sequence is TGCGCCAGCAGCGACGACAGGACTGGAAACACCATATATTTT. Its translation is CASSDDRTGNTIYF.

In the case of this clone: At one end, the junction sequence differs from germline, possibly due to a read error. CDR3 amino acids: CASNPTGPSNRPQHF. The CDR3 nucleotides read TGTGCCAGCAACCCGACAGGACCGAGCAATCGGCCCCAGCATTTT. The V gene is TRBV6-5, the J gene TRBJ1-5, with a possible D match to TRBD1 (6 bases). The CDR3 is 15 residues long. Germline V gives CDR1 MNHEY, CDR2 SVGAGI.

V usage is TRBV30 and J usage is TRBJ1-3; D is possibly TRBD1 (6 bases). Germline loops: CDR1 GTSNPN, CDR2 SVGIG (reference sequence). The CDR3 consists of 17 residues. Trimming took 2 bases from V and 0 from J, leaving 17 bases between them. CDR3 bases: TGTGCCTGGAGTCCAGGGAGGGGGGGAATCTCTGGAAACACCATATATTTT. This codes for CAWSPGRGGISGNTIYF.

The genes are TRBV19 and TRBJ1-1; the D is unclear. This CDR3 is 14 amino acids long. Trimming left V 5 bases short and J 5 bases short, with 15 bases between. CDR1 and CDR2 from the germline V gene are LNHDA and SQIVND (reference sequence). The CDR3 loop is CASSSGRSGTEAFF. CDR3 coding DNA: TGTGCCAGTAGTTCCGGAAGGAGTGGAACTGAAGCTTTCTTT. The full variable domain, completed using reference TRBV19 and TRBJ1-1, is DGGITQSPKYLFRKEGQNVTLSCEQNLNHDAMYWYRQDPGQGLRLIYYSQIVNDFQKGDIAEGYSVSREKKESFPLTVTSAQKNPTAFYLCASSSGRSGTEAFFGQGTRLTVV.

The chain couples TRBV7-9 to TRBJ2-7; D unclear. The V gene's germline CDR1 is SEHNR and CDR2 FQNEAQ (reference sequence). This CDR3 comprises 13 residues. Trimming took off 2 bases at V and 6 bases at J, with 11 bases between the two ends. The CDR3 loop is CASSLKATGEQYF. DNA of the CDR3: TGTGCCAGCAGCTTAAAGGCCACGGGCGAGCAGTACTTC. Complete variable domain (other parts from reference TRBV7-9 and TRBJ2-7): DTGVSQNPRHKITKRGQNVTFRCDPISEHNRLYWYRQTLGQGPEFLTYFQNEAQLEKSRLLSDRFSAERPKGSFSTLEIQRTEQGDSAMYLCASSLKATGEQYFGPGTRLTVT.

The J gene is TRBJ1-3, the V gene TRBV6-2 or TRBV6-3; D might be TRBD1 (6 bases). The V end was cut by 0 bases, the J end by 0 bases, with 18 bases between. The CDR3 is 19 residues long. Germline V gives CDR1 MNHEY, CDR2 SVGEGT. CDR3 amino acids: CASSYSRLHGTRSGNTIYF. CDR3 in DNA: TGTGCCAGCAGTTACTCGAGGCTCCACGGGACACGCTCTGGAAACACCATATATTTT.

The CDR3 coding sequence is TGCGCCAGCAGCCAGGGACAGGGGTTCGAGCAGTACTTC. As protein: CASSQGQGFEQYF. The chain employs TRBV5-1 and TRBJ2-7; 10 nucleotides match TRBD1. The germline CDR1 and CDR2 sequences are SGHRS and YFSETQ. V shed 4 bases, J shed 6 bases, and the junction held 4 bases outside the gene matches. The CDR3 is 13 residues long.

The sample holds a few counts of this clone. The V gene is TRBV10-3, the J gene TRBJ2-2; tentatively, D is TRBD1 (5 bases). In germline, CDR1 is ENHRY, CDR2 SYGVKD. V lost 2 bases and J lost 6, with 10 bases in between. The CDR3 is made up of 14 amino acids. The CDR3 spells CAISEPGLAGELFF. In nucleotides, the CDR3 is TGTGCCATCAGTGAGCCAGGGTTGGCCGGGGAGCTGTTTTTT.